Each of the 21 T cell receptor beta chains below was sequenced from the same sample in a study of early T cells in non-severe SARS-CoV-2 infection. TCRdb re-called the 5' RACE reads with MiXCR, one entry per CDR3 protein. In the table there are some 40,000 distinct CDR3 sequences, approximately 5.3% of which are singletons. Sequencing was carried out using whole blood. These receptors were collected from an adult who was a healthcare worker with PCR-confirmed SARS-CoV-2 infection or an uninfected control (not recorded which).

This clonotype was seen many times. The genes are TRBV20-1 and TRBJ1-5, with TRBD1 matching over 8 bases. The trim removed 5 bases at V and 6 bases at J, leaving 9 bases unmatched. The CDR3 loop spans 14 amino acids. The germline V gene encodes CDR1 DFQATT and CDR2 SNEGSKA (reference sequence). The CDR3 DNA follows: TGCAGTGCTTGCAGGACAGGGCTGAGTCAGCCCCAGCATTTT. Amino acids: CSACRTGLSQPQHF.

This clonotype was counted ten times or more. The rearrangement joins TRBV7-2 to TRBJ1-5, with unresolved D. V lost 1 base and J 0 bases, leaving 7 bases between the germline ends. Germline assignment: CDR1 SGHTA and CDR2 FQGNSA. This CDR3 spans 15 amino acids. CDR3 residues: CASSLGFYSNQPQHF. CDR3 in DNA: TGTGCCAGCAGCTTAGGGTTCTATAGCAATCAGCCCCAGCATTTT.

This clonotype was seen ten or more times. V gene TRBV7-2 combines with J gene TRBJ1-5; TRBD1 agrees at 7 bases. Germline V CDR1 and CDR2: SGHTA, FQGNSA. The V gene end was trimmed by 1 base and the J gene end by 3 bases; junction bases not matched to a gene: 3. The CDR3 sequence is 15 residues long. The CDR3 loop is CASSLVGTDNQPQHF. CDR3 coding DNA: TGTGCCAGCAGCTTAGTGGGGACAGACAATCAGCCCCAGCATTTT.

The rearrangement links TRBV7-2 to TRBJ2-7; 15 bases align to TRBD2. This CDR3 contains 18 residues. Germline CDR1 reads SGHTA; CDR2 reads FQGNSA. Trimming cost V 5 bases and J 2 bases; bases outside gene matches: 10. DNA for the CDR3: TGTGCCAGCAGCCTCATGGGGACTAGCGGGGGGATTGCCTACGAGCAGTACTTC. This gives the protein CASSLMGTSGGIAYEQYF.

This sequence joins TRBV19 and TRBJ2-4; D may be TRBD2 (5 bases). The CDR3 consists of 14 residues. Germline-derived CDR1 and CDR2 are LNHDA and SQIVND (reference sequence). V lost 7 bases and J lost 2, with 12 bases in between. CDR3 DNA: TGTGCCAGTATGGGAGACAAAACCAAAAACATTCAGTACTTC. This gives the protein CASMGDKTKNIQYF.

This chain links TRBV5-4 with TRBJ1-6, with D unresolved. This CDR3 is built from 17 residues. Per germline, CDR1 SGHNT and CDR2 YYREEE (reference sequence). Trimming took 0 bases from V and 0 from J, leaving 10 bases between them. The CDR3: CASSLGSANSYNSPLHF. DNA of the CDR3: TGTGCCAGCAGCTTGGGGTCGGCTAACTCCTATAATTCACCCCTCCACTTT.

This clonotype came up a few times. The J gene is TRBJ1-5, the V gene TRBV19, with D perhaps TRBD1 (6 bases). CDR3 length: 14 amino acids. Per germline, CDR1 LNHDA and CDR2 SQIVND (reference sequence). The V and J ends lost 6 bases and 6 bases respectively, with 15 bases between them. CDR3 protein: CASSNQGTAQPQHF. The CDR3 bases are TGTGCCAGTAGCAATCAGGGGACGGCTCAGCCCCAGCATTTT.

This clonotype was detected many times. The V call is TRBV18, the J call TRBJ2-7; D not resolved. CDR1 is KGHSH, CDR2 LQKENI, per germline. The germline V and J ends were trimmed by 2 bases and 4 bases, with 12 bases remaining between them. This CDR3 contains 14 residues. DNA of the CDR3: TGTGCCAGCTCACCAATCCACTCCGTTTACGAGCAGTACTTC. It is translated as CASSPIHSVYEQYF.

In its sample, this clonotype was seen a few times. The rearrangement joins TRBV12-3 or TRBV12-4 to TRBJ1-6; no definite D call. V shed 2 bases and J shed 7 bases, with 3 bases lying between them. This CDR3 comprises 12 residues. In DNA, the CDR3 is TGTGCCAGCAGTTTATGGAATTCACCCCTCCACTTT. This sequence encodes CASSLWNSPLHF.

This clonotype has ten or more counts. V gene TRBV5-6 combines with J gene TRBJ2-1; 9 bases map to TRBD1. CDR1 is SGHDT, CDR2 YYEEEE, per germline. J was trimmed by 11 bases and V by 1 base; bases with no gene match: 13. The CDR3 runs to 16 residues. CDR3 in amino acids: CASSLTRDRVKRKQFF. Written as DNA, the CDR3 is TGTGCCAGCAGCTTGACCCGGGACAGGGTCAAGAGGAAGCAGTTCTTC.

This clonotype has a count of ten or more. This chain links TRBV6-5 with TRBJ1-5, with 9 bases that match TRBD1. Germline V gene data show CDR1 as MNHEY and CDR2 as SVGAGI. The CDR3 loop spans 15 amino acids. The J segment lost 4 bases and the V segment lost 6 bases, leaving 7 bases of the junction unmatched. DNA of the CDR3: TGTGCCAGCAGCCCGGGACAGGGACTTAATCAGCCCCAGCATTTT. Its protein product is CASSPGQGLNQPQHF.

This clonotype was seen a few times. The CDR3 protein is CAASIARGDEQYF. Here the CDR3 DNA reads TGTGCCGCCTCCATCGCCCGGGGAGACGAGCAGTACTTC. V is TRBV10-3 and J is TRBJ2-7; D perhaps matches TRBD2 (5 bases). With 11 bases removed from V and 5 bases from J, the gap between germline ends came to 19 bases. Looked up from germline, CDR1 is ENHRY and CDR2 is SYGVKD. The length of the CDR3 is 13 residues.

In this sample, this clonotype turned up a few times. The chain has TRBV4-3 and TRBJ1-6, with D hard to call. CDR3 length: 13 amino acids. Trimming removed 0 bases at V and 19 bases at J, with 16 bases between. The germline CDR1 and CDR2 sequences are LGHNA and YSLEER. The CDR3 protein is CASSQDWTSPSHF. For the CDR3, the DNA is TGCGCCAGCAGCCAAGATTGGACCTCCCCATCTCACTTT.

The table lists this clonotype with a few counts. The chain employs TRBV10-3 and TRBJ2-7; 9 bases fit TRBD2. Germline V CDR1 and CDR2: ENHRY, SYGVKD. The CDR3 loop spans 21 amino acids. J lost 5 bases, V lost 0 bases, and 23 bases had no gene match. The CDR3 is CAISESPLLAGWDNGKNEQYF. The CDR3, as DNA: TGTGCCATCAGTGAGTCTCCTCTTCTAGCGGGATGGGACAATGGGAAAAACGAGCAGTACTTC.

This clonotype appeared many times. The gene calls are TRBV6-2 or TRBV6-3 and TRBJ2-7; 9 bases match TRBD1. Germline CDR1 and CDR2: MNHEY and SVGEGT. This CDR3 has 14 amino acids. V was clipped by 8 bases and J by 0 bases; unmatched bases: 5. The CDR3: CASGGTGFSYEQYF. DNA of the CDR3: TGTGCCAGCGGAGGGACAGGGTTCTCCTACGAGCAGTACTTC.

This clonotype was counted many times. This sequence joins TRBV4-3 and TRBJ2-5, with D possibly TRBD2 on 5 matching bases. This CDR3 comprises 13 residues. From germline, CDR1 is LGHNA and CDR2 YSLEER. V lost 4 bases to trimming and J lost 3 bases, with 9 bases between them. CDR3 protein: CASSPGFKETQYF. The DNA of the CDR3 is TGCGCCAGCAGCCCGGGATTCAAAGAGACCCAGTACTTC.

This clonotype showed up many times. This rearrangement joins TRBV10-3 to TRBJ1-1; maybe TRBD1 (5 bases). Trimming shortened V by 5 bases and J by 2 bases, and 12 bases separated the two germline ends. The CDR3 has 14 residues. CDR1 is ENHRY and CDR2 is SYGVKD in the germline V gene. CDR3 protein: CAISKPDRNTEAFF. CDR3 sequence (DNA): TGTGCCATCAGTAAGCCCGACAGAAACACTGAAGCTTTCTTT.

This clonotype was detected ten times or more. The chain is built from TRBV5-5 and TRBJ2-2, with D perhaps TRBD1 (5 bases). This CDR3 comprises 14 residues. Germline V CDR1 and CDR2: SGHKS, YYEKEE (reference sequence). Trimming took off 1 base at V and 3 bases at J, with 7 bases between the two ends. The CDR3 loop reads CASSLRGYTGELFF. As DNA, the CDR3 is TGTGCCAGCAGCTTGAGGGGTTACACCGGGGAGCTGTTTTTT.

The chain carries TRBV29-1 and TRBJ2-7; the match to TRBD1 covers 8 bases. With V trimmed by 7 bases and J by 4 bases, 9 bases remained unmatched. Germline values: CDR1 SQVTM, CDR2 ANQGSEA. This CDR3 comprises 13 residues. CDR3 DNA: TGCAGCGCCGCCGGGACAGGACGGTACGAGCAGTACTTC. Translating gives CSAAGTGRYEQYF.

This clonotype was seen many times. The genes are TRBV10-3 and TRBJ2-3; TRBD1 agrees at 8 bases. After removal of 3 bases from V and 5 bases from J, the junction contained 7 bases not matched to a gene. Germline V lookup: CDR1 ENHRY, CDR2 SYGVKD. CDR3 size: 15 residues. The CDR3 DNA reads as TGTGCCATCAGTGACTCTGGGGGGACAGGAGATACGCAGTATTTT. This translates into CAISDSGGTGDTQYF.

This clonotype has just a few counts. The V gene is TRBV29-1, the J gene TRBJ2-7, with 10 positions matching TRBD1. The CDR3 has 13 amino acids. The trim removed 7 bases at V and 0 bases at J, leaving 3 bases unmatched. Looked up from germline, CDR1 is SQVTM and CDR2 is ANQGSEA. The CDR3 here is CSGGQGLSYEQYF. Here the CDR3 DNA reads TGCAGCGGGGGACAGGGGCTCTCCTACGAGCAGTACTTC.